One and the same sample provided the 24 T cell receptor beta chains below, sequenced in a study of T cells after somatic rescue of genetic block. TCRdb's copy holds only in-frame clones and misses some; the assay was immunoSEQ multiplex PCR. The sample holds about 68,000 clones, 85% to 95% seen once. Material: peripheral blood mononuclear cells (PBMCs). Receptor source: a man aged 35 to 55.

This chain connects TRBV29-1 to TRBJ1-1, with a weak D call TRBD1 (6 bases). The CDR3 is 16 residues long. CDR1 is SQVTM, CDR2 ANQGSEA, per germline. Deletions cut 7 bases from V and 1 base from J, with 22 bases between. CDR3 sequence: CSADPGPTGRNTEAFF. The CDR3 DNA reads as TGCAGCGCCGACCCGGGACCTACAGGGAGGAACACTGAAGCTTTCTTT.

This chain connects TRBV2 to TRBJ2-2; 9 bases fit TRBD1. Losses at the gene ends were 6 bases for V and 7 bases for J; bases not matched to a gene: 3. This CDR3 has 13 amino acids. Looked up from germline, CDR1 is SNHLY and CDR2 is FYNNEI. CDR3 sequence: CASRQGAGGELFF. CDR3 coding DNA: TGTGCCAGCAGACAGGGGGCCGGCGGGGAGCTGTTTTTT.

Only a few counts were recorded for this clone. The CDR3 nucleotides are TGTGCCAGCAGCCTGGGACTGGGAAGCGAGGAGACCCAGTACTTC. Amino acid sequence: CASSLGLGSEETQYF. This chain connects TRBV5-4 to TRBJ2-5; weak D call: TRBD2 (6 bases). The CDR3 runs to 15 residues. CDR1 SGHNT and CDR2 YYREEE come from the germline V gene (reference sequence). Between the trimmed V and J ends, which lost 4 bases and 5 bases, there was a span of 18 bases.

The CDR3 DNA reads as TGCGCCAGCAGCCAAGCGCACACAGGGGAGTTCCCTGGTCAGCCCCAGCATTTT. As protein: CASSQAHTGEFPGQPQHF. This chain uses TRBV4-1 with TRBJ1-5, with 7 bases lining up with TRBD1. The CDR3 consists of 18 residues. Germline lookup yields CDR1 MGHRA and CDR2 YSYEKL. The trim removed 1 base at V and 6 bases at J, leaving 15 bases unmatched.

The chain combines TRBV9 with TRBJ1-2, with D perhaps matching TRBD1 (6 bases). Germline CDR1 and CDR2: SGDLS and YYNGEE. The CDR3 has 18 residues. The V gene lost 5 bases and the J gene lost 4 bases, with 27 bases spanning the gap. The DNA for the CDR3 is TGTGCCAGCAGAGCAGTTGTAGGGGGAGGGGTGGCGGCCTATGGCTACACCTTC. Amino acids: CASRAVVGGGVAAYGYTF.

The chain couples TRBV28 to TRBJ2-7; weak D call: TRBD1 (7 bases). Trimming removed 5 bases from V and 7 bases from J, with 24 bases in between. Germline V gene lookup returns CDR1 MDHEN and CDR2 SYDVKM. The CDR3 contains 16 residues. CDR3 residues: CASSTSGAGGGLEQYF. CDR3 bases: TGTGCCAGCAGTACCTCGGGGGCAGGAGGGGGCCTAGAGCAGTACTTC. The full variable domain, completed using reference TRBV28 and TRBJ2-7, is DVKVTQSSRYLVKRTGEKVFLECVQDMDHENMFWYRQDPGLGLRLIYFSYDVKMKEKGDIPEGYSVSREKKERFSLILESASTNQTSMYLCASSTSGAGGGLEQYFGPGTRLTVT.

V gene TRBV11-2 combines with J gene TRBJ2-1; a possible D gene is TRBD2 (6 bases). Germline CDR1 and CDR2: SGHAT and FQNNGV. The CDR3 is 13 residues long. V was clipped by 11 bases and J by 0 bases, with 11 bases between them. CDR3 DNA: TGTGCCGGCCGGGACTTCTCCTACAATGAGCAGTTCTTC. This gives the protein CAGRDFSYNEQFF.

This clone was observed a single time. The rearrangement uses TRBV19 and TRBJ1-5; TRBD1 matches 7 bases. The germline V gene encodes CDR1 LNHDA and CDR2 SQIVND (reference sequence). The CDR3 is 17 residues long. The J segment lost 2 bases and the V segment lost 0 bases, leaving 7 bases of the junction unmatched. CDR3 nucleotide sequence: TGTGCCAGTAGTATAGACAGCTGGACAGGCGGCAATCAGCCCCAGCATTTT. As protein: CASSIDSWTGGNQPQHF.

The chain couples TRBV28 to TRBJ1-2; perhaps TRBD1 as D (6 bases). Germline-derived CDR1 and CDR2 are MDHEN and SYDVKM. The CDR3 is 16 residues long. V was shortened by 6 bases and J by 0 bases, with 17 bases between the two germline ends. The CDR3 DNA follows: TGTGCCAGCAGAAACAGGGTGGTTTATGCTAACTATGGCTACACCTTC. This encodes CASRNRVVYANYGYTF.

The chain combines TRBV20-1 with TRBJ1-1; weak D call: TRBD1 (5 bases). This CDR3 is built from 11 residues. Germline CDR1 DFQATT, CDR2 SNEGSKA (reference sequence). Deletions cut 6 bases from V and 6 bases from J, with 11 bases between. The CDR3 sequence: CSAIWGPEAFF. CDR3 in DNA: TGCAGTGCGATTTGGGGACCTGAAGCTTTCTTT.

The chain is built from TRBV28 and TRBJ2-5; the match to TRBD2 covers 8 bases. J lost 5 bases, V lost 8 bases, and 7 bases had no gene match. The CDR3 is made up of 13 amino acids. CDR1 is MDHEN and CDR2 is SYDVKM in the germline V gene. Here the CDR3 reads CASLRPGGETQYF. CDR3 sequence (DNA): TGTGCCAGCCTGCGTCCGGGAGGGGAGACCCAGTACTTC.

This CDR3 is CASSYTEEPGYYGYTF. CDR3 in DNA: TGTGCCAGCAGCTACACTGAGGAGCCAGGGTACTATGGCTACACCTTC. The chain combines TRBV5-6 with TRBJ1-2; D may be TRBD1 (5 bases). V shed 3 bases and J shed 3 bases, with 18 bases lying between them. The CDR3 sequence is 16 residues long. Germline V gene lookup returns CDR1 SGHDT and CDR2 YYEEEE.

V usage is TRBV5-4 and J usage is TRBJ1-4; the D gene is possibly TRBD1 (6 bases). CDR3 length: 14 residues. The V gene lost 2 bases and the J gene lost 8 bases, with 13 bases spanning the gap. CDR1 is SGHNT, CDR2 YYREEE, per germline (reference sequence). The CDR3 DNA reads as TGTGCCAGCAGCTTAGGGGGGGTGGACGAAAAACTGTTTTTT. The encoded protein is CASSLGGVDEKLFF. Complete variable domain (other parts from reference TRBV5-4 and TRBJ1-4): ETGVTQSPTHLIKTRGQQVTLRCSSQSGHNTVSWYQQALGQGPQFIFQYYREEENGRGNFPPRFSGLQFPNYSSELNVNALELDDSALYLCASSLGGVDEKLFFGSGTQLSVL.

This sequence joins TRBV7-9 and TRBJ2-7; TRBD1 is a possible D gene (5 bases). The CDR3 extends over 15 amino acids. Germline V gene lookup returns CDR1 SEHNR and CDR2 FQNEAQ (reference sequence). The V end lost 4 bases, the J end lost 3 bases, and 16 bases lay between the germline ends. In nucleotides, the CDR3 is TGTGCCAGCAGCTCAATCTGGGGCTTTGGCTACGAGCAGTACTTC. Translation: CASSSIWGFGYEQYF.

The chain combines TRBV2 with TRBJ2-2; 8 bases fit TRBD1. Looked up from germline, CDR1 is SNHLY and CDR2 is FYNNEI. V lost 6 bases to trimming and J lost 3 bases; unmatched junction nucleotides: 3. The CDR3 loop spans 14 amino acids. The CDR3 nucleotides are TGTGCCAGCAGGACAGGGGAGTACACCGGGGAGCTGTTTTTT. The encoded protein is CASRTGEYTGELFF. The complete variable domain, with remaining parts taken from reference TRBV2 and TRBJ2-2, reads EPEVTQTPSHQVTQMGQEVILRCVPISNHLYFYWYRQILGQKVEFLVSFYNNEISEKSEIFDDQFSVERPDGSNFTLKIRSTKLEDSAMYFCASRTGEYTGELFFGEGSRLTVL.

The chain carries TRBV30 and TRBJ2-6; D unclear. The CDR3 consists of 17 residues. CDR1 is GTSNPN, CDR2 SVGIG, per germline (reference sequence). V was cut by 2 bases and J by 0 bases, with 14 bases left in between. The CDR3 region is CAWSYPGRNSGANVLTF. CDR3 coding DNA: TGTGCCTGGAGTTACCCCGGACGGAACTCTGGGGCCAACGTCCTGACTTTC. The full variable domain, its missing parts supplied by reference TRBV30 and TRBJ2-6, is SQTIHQWPATLVQPVGSPLSLECTVEGTSNPNLYWYRQAAGRGLQLLFYSVGIGQISSEVPQNLSASRPQDRQFILSSKKLLLSDSGFYLCAWSYPGRNSGANVLTFGAGSRLTVL.

The chain joins TRBV7-2 to TRBJ1-4; no clear D. The germline CDR1 and CDR2 sequences are SGHTA and FQGNSA. V lost 3 bases, J lost 5 bases, and 4 bases lay in between. There are 12 residues in the CDR3. The CDR3: CASSFPNEKLFF. Written as DNA, the CDR3 is TGTGCCAGCAGCTTCCCCAATGAAAAACTGTTTTTT.

The chain recombines TRBV5-1 with TRBJ1-3; D is uncertain. CDR1 is SGHRS and CDR2 is YFSETQ in the germline V gene. Trimming stripped 0 bases from V and 1 base from J, with 5 bases between. CDR3 length: 14 residues. In DNA form, the CDR3 reads TGCGCCAGCAGCTTGGGGGGTTCTGGAAACACCATATATTTT. It is translated as CASSLGGSGNTIYF.

As regards this clone: This sample includes further DNA sequences coding for the same CDR3. The J gene is TRBJ1-2, the V gene TRBV6-1; a weak D match, TRBD1 (6 bases). CDR1 is MNHNS, CDR2 SASEGT, per germline. The CDR3 totals 13 residues. Between the trimmed V and J ends, which lost 3 bases and 3 bases, there was a span of 8 bases. The CDR3: CASSEQGHYGYTF. CDR3 nucleotide sequence: TGTGCCAGCAGTGAGCAGGGGCACTATGGCTACACCTTC.

The rearrangement joins TRBV19 to TRBJ2-1, with D perhaps TRBD2 (6 bases). V lost 4 bases to trimming and J lost 9 bases, with 25 bases between them. The germline V gene encodes CDR1 LNHDA and CDR2 SQIVND (reference sequence). This CDR3 has 17 residues. CDR3: CASSTTSGERTRTEQFF. The CDR3 region has the DNA TGTGCCAGTAGTACCACTTCGGGGGAACGGACAAGAACTGAGCAGTTCTTC. Together with reference TRBV19 and TRBJ2-1, the CDR3 gives the full variable domain: DGGITQSPKYLFRKEGQNVTLSCEQNLNHDAMYWYRQDPGQGLRLIYYSQIVNDFQKGDIAEGYSVSREKKESFPLTVTSAQKNPTAFYLCASSTTSGERTRTEQFFGPGTRLTVL.

J is TRBJ2-7 and V is TRBV9, with D maybe TRBD1 (5 bases). CDR1 is SGDLS, CDR2 YYNGEE, per germline. V dropped 5 bases and J dropped 0 bases, with 12 bases sitting between them. CDR3 size: 14 residues. CDR3 sequence: CASSSRQSSYEQYF. CDR3 bases: TGTGCCAGCAGTTCCCGACAGAGCTCCTACGAGCAGTACTTC.

The chain links TRBV2 to TRBJ2-7, with D unresolved. The V gene's germline CDR1 is SNHLY and CDR2 FYNNEI. The V and J ends lost 0 bases and 5 bases respectively, with 2 bases between them. CDR3 length equals 11 residues. The CDR3 DNA reads as TGTGCCAGCAGTGAAGCGAACGAGCAGTACTTC. It is translated as CASSEANEQYF.

The chain uses TRBV18 and TRBJ2-2, with D unclear. The CDR3 has 15 amino acids. V was cut by 0 bases and J by 7 bases, with 12 bases left in between. The germline gives CDR1 KGHSH, CDR2 LQKENI. The CDR3: CASSPPRSRNGELFF. For the CDR3, the DNA is TGTGCCAGCTCACCACCGAGATCCCGTAACGGGGAGCTGTTTTTT.

The chain employs TRBV9 and TRBJ2-7, with D perhaps TRBD1 or TRBD2 (5 bases each). Trimming pared 0 bases from V and 3 bases from J, leaving 10 bases between. CDR1 is SGDLS and CDR2 is YYNGEE in the germline V gene. This CDR3 is built from 14 residues. CDR3 residues: CASSVAEGFYEQYF. The DNA for the CDR3 is TGTGCCAGCAGCGTAGCAGAGGGGTTCTACGAGCAGTACTTC.